The source of this T cell receptor beta chain is a study of cytomegalovirus exposure and HLA in healthy donors. Assay: immunoSEQ multiplex PCR; the TCRdb copy retains only in-frame clones and omits some. The sample lists 120,000 or so clones, about 87% occurring once. A few counts support this clone. The CDR3 covers 14 residues. The germline V gene encodes CDR1 MDHEN and CDR2 SYDVKM. V was pared by 6 bases and J by 5 bases, with 16 bases between. This clonotype originated in a woman aged 18-29 years in good health and CMV-seronegative. Sequencing input: PBMCs. The rearrangement joins TRBV28 to TRBJ2-5; D perhaps matches TRBD2 (6 bases). The CDR3 nucleotides are TGTGCCAGCAGACTGAGACTAGGGTGGGAGACCCAGTACTTC. This translates into CASRLRLGWETQYF.